The TCR beta chain under discussion was sequenced for a study of T cells in Graves' hyperthyroidism and ophthalmopathy. PBMCs stemmed from over 7.5 ml fresh peripheral blood. Study-level findings and limits: Ophthalmopathy got predicted by the model a median about six months before its onset.

RNA transcripts gave rise to amplified TCR beta CDR3 regions. The primer set for the first-round RT-PCR of the TCR CDR3 was HTBI. MiXCR, applied by TCRdb to the multiplex PCR reads, yields one record per CDR3 protein. The data contain a few hundred thousand distinct CDR3 sequences, about 17% of them seen just once; the ten biggest clones take up roughly 44%. In its sample, this clonotype was seen a few times. Antigen specificity is unknown. There are 13 residues in the CDR3. Germline V gene sequence: CDR1 MNHEY, CDR2 SVGEGT. V was clipped by 2 bases and J by 8 bases, with 9 bases between them. The V gene is TRBV6-2 or TRBV6-3, the J gene TRBJ2-2, with a weak D call TRBD1 (5 bases). Material for sequencing was blood. The clonotype was recovered from a man in his forties with Graves' hyperthyroidism. CDR3 DNA sequence: TGTGCCAGCAGTTACACAGGTTTAGGGGAGCTGTTTTTT. Its protein is CASSYTGLGELFF.